The 7 T cell receptor beta chains below all came from one sample that was sequenced in a study of tumor and adjacent non-tumor tissue in lung cancer. A modified ARM-PCR protocol with three rounds of nested PCR amplified TCRbeta. Via MiXCR, TCRdb re-called the multiplex PCR reads, giving one row per CDR3 protein. This repertoire shows about 70,000 distinct CDR3 sequences, 60% to 75% found once; its top ten account for 28%. The template was RNA from unsorted bulk tissue. The source material was lung tumor tissue. The receptors shown here come from a man aged 55 to 69 with non-small cell lung cancer.

To note about this clonotype: The missing conserved phenylalanine or tryptophan at the end of this CDR3 makes a read error likely. This sequence joins TRBV10-1 and TRBJ2-3, with D hard to call. Germline V CDR1 and CDR2: WNHNN, SYGVQD (reference sequence). Trimming took off 8 bases at V and 3 bases at J, with 15 bases between the two ends. CDR3 length: 14 amino acids. Here the CDR3 reads CASAAVLRTDTQYL. The CDR3 DNA reads TGCGCCAGCGCCGCCGTGTTGAGGACAGATACGCAGTATTTG.

The CDR3 DNA follows: TGCGGTGTGGGGTACAGGGGGGCGCCGAGCACTGAAGCTTTCTTT. Protein product: CGVGYRGAPSTEAFF. This sequence joins TRBV29-1 and TRBJ1-1; TRBD1 matches 8 bases. The CDR3 has 15 residues. Germline assignment: CDR1 SQVTM and CDR2 ANQGSEA.

V is TRBV10-3 and J is TRBJ2-5; D uncertain. V lost 0 bases, J lost 7 bases, and 12 bases lay in between. CDR3 length: 14 amino acids. Germline-derived CDR1 and CDR2 are ENHRY and SYGVKD. The chain's CDR3 is CAISESEFLGTQYF. CDR3 DNA sequence: TGTGCCATCAGTGAGTCGGAGTTCCTAGGGACCCAGTACTTC.

This clonotype was found a few times. With a much larger clone just one base away, this may be a read error. This chain joins TRBV20-1 and TRBJ2-7; 7 bases align to TRBD1. Germline V gene data show CDR1 as DFQATT and CDR2 as SNEGSKA (reference sequence). The CDR3 has 15 residues. Trimming at V came to 4 bases and at J to 2 bases, leaving 11 bases not matched to a gene. The CDR3 loop reads CSATDDRDPTYEQYF. The CDR3 nucleotides are TGCAGTGCTACCGACGACAGGGACCCTACCTACGAGCAGTACTTC.

V and J are TRBV12-3 or TRBV12-4 and TRBJ1-5, with a tentative D call TRBD1 (5 bases). The CDR3 spans 13 residues. DNA for the CDR3: TGTGTCAGTCGGGGCACAACCAATCAGCCCCAGCATTTT. Its protein is CVSRGTTNQPQHF.

As regards this clonotype: In this CDR3 the conserved last residue, phenylalanine or tryptophan, is missing, so a read error is likely. The chain links TRBV20-1 to TRBJ1-1, with a possible D match to TRBD1 (5 bases). The CDR3 length is 12 residues. CDR1 and CDR2 from the germline V gene are DFQATT and SNEGSKA (reference sequence). The CDR3 spells CIVRRGWTEAFS. The CDR3 DNA sequence: TGCATTGTTAGGAGGGGATGGACTGAAGCTTTCTCT.

This clonotype was found many times. A much larger clone is a single base away; this may be a read error. The V gene is TRBV29-1, the J gene TRBJ1-1; TRBD1 is a possible D gene (5 bases). Germline lookup yields CDR1 SQVTM and CDR2 ANQGSEA. The length of the CDR3 is 13 residues. The CDR3, as DNA: TGCAGCGTGAAAGGGGTGGGGAACACTGGAGCTTTCTTT. It yields the protein CSVKGVGNTGAFF.